The 32 T cell receptor beta chains presented below share a single source sample, sequenced in a study of tumor and adjacent non-tumor tissue in lung cancer. A modified ARM-PCR protocol with three rounds of nested PCR amplified TCRbeta. TCRdb ran MiXCR on the multiplex PCR reads and lists one entry per CDR3 protein. This table holds 70,000 to 95,000 distinct CDR3 sequences, 76% found once. This sample's RNA came from whole unsorted tissue. This non-tumor lung sample came from over 3 cm beyond the tumor edge. Sample: distant non-tumor lung tissue. The origin of the receptors is a man aged 70-80 years with non-small cell lung cancer.

In the case of this clonotype: It is unclear where the CDR3 begins or ends on the DNA, so no DNA is shown, and the CDR3 is as TCRdb lists it. The rearrangement uses TRBV11-3 and TRBJ1-2. The germline CDR1 and CDR2 sequences are SGHNT and YENEEA. The CDR3 totals 15 residues, both ends included. Here the CDR3 reads CANSLEHERTYGCTF.

This clonotype was observed a handful of times. An end of the junction does not agree with germline; a read error may underlie this. V usage is TRBV11-2 and J usage is TRBJ2-7; no firm D call. Germline V gene data show CDR1 as SGHAT and CDR2 as FQNNGV. CDR3 length: 15 amino acids. In DNA, the CDR3 is TGTGCCAGCAGCTTAGATCAGGTGGCCCCCTACAAGCAGCACTTC. Protein sequence: CASSLDQVAPYKQHF.

The chain recombines TRBV11-2 with TRBJ2-7; possibly TRBD2 for D (7 bases). The CDR3 has 15 amino acids. CDR1 and CDR2 (germline): SGHAT, FQNNGV. Trimming left V 0 bases short and J 3 bases short, with 12 bases between. For the CDR3, the DNA is TGTGCCAGCAGCTTAGACCGGGGGGCCCTCTACGAGCAGTACTTC. It encodes CASSLDRGALYEQYF.

This chain links TRBV6-6 with TRBJ1-2, with D possibly matching TRBD1 (5 bases). Germline values: CDR1 MNHNY, CDR2 SVGAGI (reference sequence). The V end lost 6 bases, the J end lost 11 bases, and 22 bases lay between the germline ends. The CDR3 runs to 14 residues. The CDR3: CASSPRQLSRRYTF. CDR3 DNA: TGTGCCAGCAGCCCTAGACAGCTCTCAAGGCGATACACCTTC.

As for this clonotype: No conserved phenylalanine or tryptophan ends this CDR3, so it is likely a read error. The limits of the CDR3 on the DNA are not certain, so only TCRdb's listed CDR3 is given. The V and J genes are TRBV6-5 and TRBJ1-1. Germline CDR1 is MNHEY and CDR2 is SVGAGI. Inclusive of both ends, the CDR3 amounts to 19 amino acids. Here the CDR3 reads CASSYHSRVPSSANTEVFL.

To note about this clonotype: This may be a read error: a much more frequent sequence differs by one nucleotide. This sequence joins TRBV28 and TRBJ1-5; D gene ambiguous. The V gene lost 7 bases and the J gene lost 3 bases, with 10 bases spanning the gap. In germline, CDR1 is MDHEN, CDR2 SYDVKM. The CDR3 covers 13 residues. The CDR3 bases are TGTGCCAGCAATCTTACAGTCAATCAGCCCCAGCATTTT. It codes for CASNLTVNQPQHF.

J is TRBJ1-1 and V is TRBV6-6; D not certain. Looked up from germline, CDR1 is MNHNY and CDR2 is SVGAGI (reference sequence). This CDR3 contains 12 residues. The V and J ends lost 2 bases and 3 bases respectively, with 4 bases between them. For the CDR3, the DNA is TGTGCCAGCAGTTACGGGGACACTGAAGCTTTCTTT. Amino acid sequence: CASSYGDTEAFF.

Regarding this clonotype: A much bigger clone sits one base away, suggesting this may be a read error. The genes are TRBV19 and TRBJ1-5, with D unresolved. The CDR3 contains 15 residues. Germline CDR1 LNHDA, CDR2 SQIVND (reference sequence). CDR3 DNA sequence: TGTGCCAGTAGACCGGACGGATATAGCAATCTGCCCCAGCATTTT. It is translated as CASRPDGYSNLPQHF.

In regard to this clonotype: This could be a read error, since a much larger clone is one nucleotide away. The rearrangement links TRBV6-5 to TRBJ1-2; D gene unclear. The germline V and J ends were trimmed by 5 bases and 4 bases, with 14 bases remaining between them. The CDR3 totals 14 residues. Per germline, CDR1 MNHEY and CDR2 SVGAGI. CDR3 amino acids: CASSIPDQAYGYTF. Written as DNA, the CDR3 is TGTGCCAGCAGTATACCAGATCAGGCCTATGGCTACACCTTC.

The count of this clonotype is one. Mismatch with germline at one junction end may stem from a read error. The chain is built from TRBV5-5 and TRBJ2-7; 9 bases are a match to TRBD2. This CDR3 has 13 amino acids. Germline assignment: CDR1 SGHKS and CDR2 YYEKEE (reference sequence). The CDR3 spells CVSQSAGGSEQYF. The DNA for the CDR3 is TGTGTCAGCCAAAGCGCGGGGGGGAGCGAGCAGTACTTC.

The chain combines TRBV19 with TRBJ1-5; possibly TRBD1 for D (6 bases). CDR3 length equals 14 residues. V was trimmed by 5 bases and J by 13 bases, leaving 21 bases between them. The V gene's germline CDR1 is LNHDA and CDR2 SQIVND (reference sequence). The CDR3 spells CASSDTGIGKTQHF. In nucleotides, the CDR3 is TGTGCCAGTAGTGACACAGGGATTGGTAAGACACAGCATTTT. Using reference TRBV19 and TRBJ1-5 for the parts outside the CDR3, the full variable domain is DGGITQSPKYLFRKEGQNVTLSCEQNLNHDAMYWYRQDPGQGLRLIYYSQIVNDFQKGDIAEGYSVSREKKESFPLTVTSAQKNPTAFYLCASSDTGIGKTQHFGDGTRLSIL.

For this clonotype: The conserved phenylalanine or tryptophan is not found at the CDR3 terminus, so this likely reflects a read error. The limits of the CDR3 on the DNA are not certain, so only TCRdb's listed CDR3 is given. The J gene is TRBJ2-7, the V gene TRBV11-1; the DNA was not compared with TRBD1, the D call given in the table. The CDR3 comprises 14 residues, both ends counted. CDR1 SGHAT and CDR2 FQDESV come from the germline V gene (reference sequence). The CDR3 loop is CASSTRVTDYEQCI.

Turning to this clonotype: Without the conserved terminal phenylalanine or tryptophan, this CDR3 likely stems from a read error. The genes are TRBV29-1 and TRBJ2-5; D perhaps matches TRBD1 (6 bases). This CDR3 comprises 13 residues. Per germline, CDR1 SQVTM and CDR2 ANQGSEA. The CDR3 bases are TGCACCATGGCCGACAGGTCCCAAGAGATCCAGTACTTA. The encoded protein is CTMADRSQEIQYL.

This clonotype appeared a few times. Possible read error: a much larger clone is one base away. This likely comes from a read error, as the CDR3 has no conserved phenylalanine or tryptophan at its end. The chain recombines TRBV29-1 with TRBJ1-2; a weak D match, TRBD1 (5 bases). Per the germline V gene, CDR1 is SQVTM and CDR2 is ANQGSEA. V lost 7 bases and J 3 bases, leaving 15 bases between the germline ends. The CDR3 is 13 residues long. The CDR3, as DNA: TGCAGCGCCTCGACGCAGGGTGACTATGGCTACACCCTC. Encoded protein: CSASTQGDYGYTL.

The chain uses TRBV28 and TRBJ1-4; D possibly corresponds to TRBD1 (5 bases). CDR1 and CDR2 from the germline V gene are MDHEN and SYDVKM. V shed 2 bases and J shed 17 bases, with 24 bases lying between them. The CDR3 has 15 residues. The CDR3 region is CASSLRGRTSEILFF. The CDR3 DNA reads as TGTGCCAGCAGTTTAAGGGGCAGAACTAGCGAAATACTATTTTTT. Variable domain in full (rest from reference TRBV28 and TRBJ1-4): DVKVTQSSRYLVKRTGEKVFLECVQDMDHENMFWYRQDPGLGLRLIYFSYDVKMKEKGDIPEGYSVSREKKERFSLILESASTNQTSMYLCASSLRGRTSEILFFGSGTQLSVL.

To note about this clonotype: The conserved final phenylalanine or tryptophan is absent from the CDR3, which likely points to a read error. Because the CDR3's place on the DNA is in doubt, the DNA is left out and the CDR3 is given as listed by TCRdb. This chain links TRBV4-3 with TRBJ1-2; the table's D call TRBD1 went unverified against the DNA. The CDR3 length is 14 residues, termini included. Germline CDR1 LGHNA, CDR2 YSLEER. CDR3 amino acids: CASSQAVGGDGYTL.

This clonotype was detected once. At one end, the junction sequence differs from germline, possibly due to a read error. The gene calls are TRBV6-1 and TRBJ1-2; D ambiguous. Germline V gene sequence: CDR1 MNHNS, CDR2 SASEGT. There are 12 residues in the CDR3. CDR3 DNA: TGTGCCGGCAGCCTTTCGATCGGAGGCTACACCTTC. Translating it yields CAGSLSIGGYTF.

About this clonotype: One end of the junction is discordant with germline, which a read error may explain. V usage is TRBV11-3 and J usage is TRBJ2-7; the D is unclear. This CDR3 has 15 amino acids. Germline CDR1 SGHNT, CDR2 YENEEA. CDR3 DNA: TGTGCCAGCAGCTTAGATGGCGGTACAATCTACAAGCAGTACTTC. Translated, it gives CASSLDGGTIYKQYF.

Of note for this clonotype: A read error is possible here, since a much larger clone lies one base away. The rearrangement uses TRBV12-3 or TRBV12-4 and TRBJ1-2, with unresolved D. CDR3 length: 14 amino acids. This CDR3 is CASTLADSNYGYTF. CDR3 DNA: TGTGCCAGCACTTTAGCGGATTCTAACTATGGCTACACCTTC.

As to this clonotype: This likely comes from a read error, as the CDR3 has no conserved phenylalanine or tryptophan at its end. Because the CDR3's place on the DNA is in doubt, the DNA is left out and the CDR3 is given as listed by TCRdb. The V gene is TRBV5-1, the J gene TRBJ1-1. The CDR3 contains 14 residues when both ends are counted. CDR1 is SGHRS, CDR2 YFSETQ, per germline. The CDR3 protein is CASSLETVYTEALS.

The chain carries TRBV12-3 or TRBV12-4 and TRBJ2-3; 7 nucleotides align to TRBD1. J gave up 4 bases and V 6 bases, and 7 bases lay outside the gene matches. There are 14 residues in the CDR3. The CDR3, as DNA: TGTGCCAGCAGCCAGGGACAGCGCGCAGATACGCAGTATTTT. It is translated as CASSQGQRADTQYF.

This clonotype showed up many times. Since a much larger clone is just one base distant, this may be a read error. V and J are TRBV12-3 or TRBV12-4 and TRBJ2-7, with 8 bases identical to TRBD1. V lost 2 bases, J lost 1 base, and 1 base stayed unmatched. The CDR3 totals 14 residues. CDR3 in amino acids: CASSLRTGSYEQYF. CDR3 DNA sequence: TGTGCCAGCAGTTTACGGACAGGGTCCTACGAGCAGTACTTC.

Points on this clonotype: A much larger clone is a single base away; this may be a read error. This rearrangement joins TRBV7-8 to TRBJ2-7; perhaps TRBD2 as D (9 bases). The CDR3 sequence is 16 residues long. CDR1 SGHVS and CDR2 FQNEAQ come from the germline V gene. The CDR3 region is CTSSRGLSGSSYEQYF. The CDR3 region has the DNA TGTACCAGCAGCAGGGGGCTTAGCGGGAGCTCCTACGAGCAGTACTTC.

Comment on this clonotype: A junction boundary mismatches the germline segment, possibly from a read error. The chain links TRBV29-1 to TRBJ2-7; D possibly corresponds to TRBD2 (6 bases). This CDR3 is 14 amino acids long. Germline lookup yields CDR1 SQVTM and CDR2 ANQGSEA. The CDR3 coding sequence is TGCAGCGTTGAAAGGGCGGGACCGACTAACGAGGAGTACTTC. Protein sequence: CSVERAGPTNEEYF.

This clonotype was seen a handful of times. This clone may be a read error of a much larger clone one base away. V usage is TRBV10-3 and J usage is TRBJ2-3; 9 nucleotides match TRBD1. CDR3 length: 15 amino acids. Germline CDR1 and CDR2: ENHRY and SYGVKD. CDR3 sequence reads: CAIRGGTGNTDMQYF. CDR3 nucleotide sequence: TGTGCCATCAGAGGTGGGACAGGGAACACAGATATGCAGTATTTT.

To note about this clonotype: At one boundary the junction diverges from the germline segment, which might be a read error. J is TRBJ2-3 and V is TRBV11-3; no firm D call. CDR3 length equals 14 residues. Germline V gene sequence: CDR1 SGHNT, CDR2 YENEEA. CDR3 in amino acids: CVSSPLSSTDTQYF. In nucleotides, the CDR3 is TGTGTCAGCAGCCCCCTTTCTAGTACAGATACGCAGTATTTT.

Note on this clonotype: One base away lies a much larger clone, so this may be a sequencing read error. The rearrangement uses TRBV6-6 and TRBJ1-3; no clear D. This CDR3 is 14 amino acids long. The germline V gene encodes CDR1 MNHNY and CDR2 SVGAGI (reference sequence). The CDR3 coding sequence is TGTGCCAGCAGTCTTTCGGTAACTGGAAACAACATATATTTT. It codes for CASSLSVTGNNIYF.

Comments on this clonotype: Relative to the germline gene, one junction end is altered; a read error may explain this. The V call is TRBV29-1, the J call TRBJ1-2, with D uncertain. This CDR3 has 15 amino acids. CDR1 and CDR2 from the germline V gene are SQVTM and ANQGSEA. The CDR3 DNA sequence: TGCAGCGTTGAAAGAGGTGATAGCGTTAACTATAGCTACACCTTC. This sequence encodes CSVERGDSVNYSYTF.

In regard to this clonotype: The junction does not match germline at one end; this may be a read error. J is TRBJ2-1 and V is TRBV4-3; 8 bases fit TRBD2. The length of the CDR3 is 13 residues. Per germline, CDR1 LGHNA and CDR2 YSLEER. CDR3 sequence (DNA): TGTACCAGCAGCCCTGGACTAGCCGATGAGCAGTTCTTC. Protein product: CTSSPGLADEQFF.

V is TRBV29-1 and J is TRBJ2-5; TRBD1 might be the D (6 bases). This CDR3 comprises 16 residues. The V end lost 7 bases, the J end lost 2 bases, and 23 bases lay between the germline ends. In germline, CDR1 is SQVTM, CDR2 ANQGSEA. CDR3 loop: CSAKSCLQTGQETQYF. The DNA for the CDR3 is TGCAGCGCCAAATCCTGTCTCCAGACAGGTCAAGAGACCCAGTACTTC. Supplemented by reference TRBV29-1 and TRBJ2-5, the full variable domain reads SAVISQKPSRDICQRGTSLTIQCQVDSQVTMMFWYRQQPGQSLTLIATANQGSEATYESGFVIDKFPISRPNLTFSTLTVSNMSPEDSSIYLCSAKSCLQTGQETQYFGPGTRLLVL.

With regard to this clonotype: At one end, the junction sequence differs from germline, possibly due to a read error. V gene TRBV12-3 or TRBV12-4 combines with J gene TRBJ2-5; perhaps TRBD2 as D (6 bases). The CDR3 has 16 amino acids. CDR3 sequence: CASSLVSGWLRIAEYF. The DNA of the CDR3 is TGTGCCAGCAGTTTAGTCAGCGGGTGGCTCCGGATCGCCGAGTATTTC.

This clonotype was detected only once. The junction shows a germline mismatch at one end, possibly a read error. This sequence joins TRBV5-6 and TRBJ1-1; 9 positions agree with TRBD1. The CDR3 covers 16 residues. In germline, CDR1 is SGHDT, CDR2 YYEEEE. CDR3 nucleotides: TGTGCCAGCACCTTGCCGGGACAGGGAATGAACACTGAAGCTCTCTTT. This gives the protein CASTLPGQGMNTEALF.